The 25 T cell receptor beta chains listed next were all sequenced from one sample in a study of shared clonotypes between healthy human individuals. The table came from immunoSEQ multiplex PCR; TCRdb's copy has only in-frame clones and leaves some out. Of 2 million to 3 million clones listed, 80% to 95% are singletons. The sequenced sample was naive CD4+ T cells from PBMCs. Subset noted: CD45RA+ positively selected. All receptors derive from a man between 18 and 29 years old in good health. Some clones in this sample may be carry-over from other donors' samples.

The J gene is TRBJ2-5, the V gene TRBV7-2; no firm D call. The CDR3 runs to 12 residues. Trimming stripped 2 bases from V and 9 bases from J, with 10 bases between. Germline CDR1 SGHTA, CDR2 FQGNSA. In DNA form, the CDR3 reads TGTGCCAGCAGCTTAAGATGGGCGGCCCAGTACTTC. Protein: CASSLRWAAQYF.

J is TRBJ1-5 and V is TRBV28, with D possibly being TRBD1 (6 bases). Trimming left V 4 bases short and J 1 base short, with 14 bases between. Germline CDR1 and CDR2: MDHEN and SYDVKM. CDR3 length: 16 amino acids. CDR3 protein: CASSYYRVSSNQPQHF. As DNA, the CDR3 is TGTGCCAGCAGTTACTACAGGGTCTCAAGCAATCAGCCCCAGCATTTT. Full variable domain (rest looked up from reference TRBV28 and TRBJ1-5): DVKVTQSSRYLVKRTGEKVFLECVQDMDHENMFWYRQDPGLGLRLIYFSYDVKMKEKGDIPEGYSVSREKKERFSLILESASTNQTSMYLCASSYYRVSSNQPQHFGDGTRLSIL.

The rearrangement joins TRBV5-1 to TRBJ2-7; D call uncertain. Germline CDR1 and CDR2: SGHRS and YFSETQ. The CDR3 contains 16 residues. V dropped 0 bases and J dropped 4 bases, with 17 bases sitting between them. The CDR3 DNA reads TGCGCCAGCAGCTTGGAACTGGTATCGGCGGCTTACGAGCAGTACTTC. It translates to CASSLELVSAAYEQYF.

V is TRBV28 and J is TRBJ2-7; 10 bases agree with TRBD1. After removal of 8 bases from V and 4 bases from J, the junction contained 17 bases not matched to a gene. Per the germline V gene, CDR1 is MDHEN and CDR2 is SYDVKM. CDR3 length: 17 amino acids. CDR3 nucleotide sequence: TGTGCCAGCTCGAATTTCTTCGGACAGGGGGGAAATTACGAGCAGTACTTC. Its protein product is CASSNFFGQGGNYEQYF.

V gene TRBV14 combines with J gene TRBJ2-7; either TRBD1 or TRBD2 may supply D (5 bases each). The CDR3 has 16 amino acids. Trimming removed 4 bases at V and 0 bases at J, with 16 bases between. The germline CDR1 and CDR2 sequences are SGHDN and FVKESK. CDR3 bases: TGTGCCAGCAGCCTCCAACGAGGGGCGAGCTCCTACGAGCAGTACTTC. This encodes CASSLQRGASSYEQYF.

The chain links TRBV6-5 to TRBJ2-1; 10 bases agree with TRBD1. CDR3 size: 15 residues. The J segment lost 2 bases and the V segment lost 6 bases, leaving 4 bases of the junction unmatched. Germline CDR1 MNHEY, CDR2 SVGAGI. In nucleotides, the CDR3 is TGTGCCAGCAGAAGGGACAGGGGTACCTACAATGAGCAGTTCTTC. The encoded protein is CASRRDRGTYNEQFF.

Only one count was recorded for this clone. CDR3 region: CSVDLAGNEQFF. CDR3 coding DNA: TGCAGCGTTGACCTAGCGGGAAATGAGCAGTTCTTC. V is TRBV29-1 and J is TRBJ2-1; 9 bases line up with TRBD2. V lost 3 bases and J lost 7; bases outside the gene matches: 1. CDR1 and CDR2 from the germline V gene are SQVTM and ANQGSEA. The CDR3 totals 12 residues.

As to this clone: The sample carries other DNA sequences with the same CDR3. V is TRBV5-1 and J is TRBJ1-3; weak D call: TRBD1 (6 bases). Germline CDR1 SGHRS, CDR2 YFSETQ. The V and J ends lost 4 bases and 2 bases respectively, with 10 bases between them. The CDR3 loop spans 14 amino acids. CDR3 sequence: CASSPGQPGNTIYF. The CDR3 coding sequence is TGCGCCAGCAGCCCTGGACAGCCTGGAAACACCATATATTTT. The full variable domain, with the rest looked up from reference TRBV5-1 and TRBJ1-3, is KAGVTQTPRYLIKTRGQQVTLSCSPISGHRSVSWYQQTPGQGLQFLFEYFSETQRNKGNFPGRFSGRQFSNSRSEMNVSTLELGDSALYLCASSPGQPGNTIYFGEGSWLTVV.

The J gene is TRBJ1-1, the V gene TRBV11-2; D remains unclear. CDR1 is SGHAT and CDR2 is FQNNGV in the germline V gene. This CDR3 has 14 residues. The V end lost 0 bases, the J end lost 7 bases, and 12 bases lay between the germline ends. The CDR3 spells CASSLDQELDEAFF. In DNA, the CDR3 is TGTGCCAGCAGCTTAGATCAAGAGTTGGATGAAGCTTTCTTT. The entire variable domain, with the rest obtained from reference TRBV11-2 and TRBJ1-1, is as follows: EAGVAQSPRYKIIEKRQSVAFWCNPISGHATLYWYQQILGQGPKLLIQFQNNGVVDDSQLPKDRFSAERLKGVDSTLKIQPAKLEDSAVYLCASSLDQELDEAFFGQGTRLTVV.

The V gene is TRBV7-2, the J gene TRBJ2-7, with D maybe TRBD1 (5 bases). CDR3 length: 14 amino acids. V lost 3 bases to trimming and J lost 0 bases, with 9 bases between them. CDR1 and CDR2 (germline): SGHTA, FQGNSA. CDR3 in DNA: TGTGCCAGCAGCTTGACAGTTTTCTCCTACGAGCAGTACTTC. The encoded protein is CASSLTVFSYEQYF.

The rearrangement uses TRBV2 and TRBJ2-7, with TRBD1 matching 11 bases. Germline trimming cut 8 bases from V and 3 bases from J; bases unmatched to any gene: 9. The CDR3 consists of 15 residues. Germline CDR1 reads SNHLY; CDR2 reads FYNNEI. The CDR3 reads CASRRPGQGDYEQYF. The CDR3 region has the DNA TGTGCCAGCCGCAGACCGGGACAGGGGGACTACGAGCAGTACTTC.

This chain joins TRBV19 and TRBJ2-7, with 13 bases matching TRBD2. CDR1 is LNHDA and CDR2 is SQIVND in the germline V gene (reference sequence). After removal of 6 bases from V and 3 bases from J, the junction contained 8 bases not matched to a gene. The CDR3 has 16 amino acids. The CDR3 nucleotides are TGTGCCAGTAGCGACTCGACTAGCGGGAGGAACTACGAGCAGTACTTC. Protein product: CASSDSTSGRNYEQYF. The entire variable domain, with the rest obtained from reference TRBV19 and TRBJ2-7, is as follows: DGGITQSPKYLFRKEGQNVTLSCEQNLNHDAMYWYRQDPGQGLRLIYYSQIVNDFQKGDIAEGYSVSREKKESFPLTVTSAQKNPTAFYLCASSDSTSGRNYEQYFGPGTRLTVT.

Details on this clone: This sample also contains other DNA sequences that code for the same CDR3. The rearrangement links TRBV5-1 to TRBJ1-1, with a tentative D call TRBD1 (5 bases). V was clipped by 4 bases and J by 1 base, with 11 bases between them. The CDR3 totals 14 residues. Germline CDR1 is SGHRS and CDR2 is YFSETQ. In DNA form, the CDR3 reads TGCGCCAGCAGCCCAGGGACGGGGAACACTGAAGCTTTCTTT. It is translated as CASSPGTGNTEAFF.

The rearrangement joins TRBV4-2 to TRBJ1-5; no reliable D call. Germline values: CDR1 LGHNA, CDR2 YNFKEQ. This CDR3 contains 12 residues. Deletions cut 6 bases from V and 1 base from J, with 4 bases between. The CDR3 protein is CASSQSNQPQHF. The CDR3 nucleotides read TGTGCCAGCAGTCAAAGCAATCAGCCCCAGCATTTT.

This rearrangement joins TRBV6-5 to TRBJ2-7; 13 positions agree with TRBD2. This CDR3 comprises 16 residues. Germline V gives CDR1 MNHEY, CDR2 SVGAGI. Trimming cost V 0 bases and J 6 bases; bases outside gene matches: 5. CDR3 sequence: CASSYSGGLAGSEQYF. CDR3 bases: TGTGCCAGCAGTTACTCAGGGGGACTAGCGGGATCCGAGCAGTACTTC.

Of note for this clone: Within the sample, other DNA sequences also encode this same CDR3. CDR3 region: CASSSGQGDTQYF. CDR3 coding DNA: TGTGCCAGCAGCTCCGGACAAGGAGATACGCAGTATTTT. J is TRBJ2-3 and V is TRBV7-9; a possible D gene is TRBD1 (5 bases). Trimming cost V 4 bases and J 5 bases, with 10 bases left between them. The CDR3 loop spans 13 amino acids. Germline CDR1 reads SEHNR; CDR2 reads FQNEAQ (reference sequence).

The V call is TRBV9, the J call TRBJ2-5; the D gene is possibly TRBD1 (5 bases). CDR1 is SGDLS and CDR2 is YYNGEE in the germline V gene. V was clipped by 0 bases and J by 1 base, with 10 bases between them. There are 15 residues in the CDR3. The CDR3 reads CASSVGGTSQETQYF. The CDR3 DNA follows: TGTGCCAGCAGCGTAGGGGGCACGAGCCAAGAGACCCAGTACTTC. Full variable domain (outside the CDR3, taken from reference TRBV9 and TRBJ2-5): DSGVTQTPKHLITATGQRVTLRCSPRSGDLSVYWYQQSLDQGLQFLIQYYNGEERAKGNILERFSAQQFPDLHSELNLSSLELGDSALYFCASSVGGTSQETQYFGPGTRLLVL.

This clone was counted a single time. V is TRBV28 and J is TRBJ2-6; either TRBD1 or TRBD2 may supply D (6 bases each). There are 18 residues in the CDR3. Germline CDR1 is MDHEN and CDR2 is SYDVKM. V lost 4 bases and J 0 bases, leaving 16 bases between the germline ends. DNA for the CDR3: TGTGCCAGCAGTTCTCAAGGGGGGTCGGACTCTGGGGCCAACGTCCTGACTTTC. Its translation is CASSSQGGSDSGANVLTF.

The CDR3 spells CASGGRDRGREQYF. The CDR3 DNA reads as TGTGCCAGCGGGGGTCGGGACAGGGGACGGGAGCAGTACTTC. The chain carries TRBV6-1 and TRBJ2-7; 10 positions agree with TRBD1. The length of the CDR3 is 14 residues. The trim removed 8 bases at V and 7 bases at J, leaving 11 bases unmatched. In germline, CDR1 is MNHNS, CDR2 SASEGT.

The rearrangement links TRBV6-5 to TRBJ2-7, with 12 bases that match TRBD1. The ends lost 5 bases at V and 7 bases at J; junction bases unmatched: 9. Germline V gene data show CDR1 as MNHEY and CDR2 as SVGAGI. The CDR3 length is 15 residues. CDR3 in amino acids: CASSRPGTGGLEQYF. The CDR3 DNA reads TGTGCCAGCAGTCGACCCGGGACAGGGGGCTTGGAGCAGTACTTC.

This clone was recorded once. The V and J genes are TRBV4-1 and TRBJ2-3, with 7 bases that match TRBD2. This CDR3 region has 17 residues. Trimming cost V 2 bases and J 7 bases; bases outside gene matches: 15. CDR1 MGHRA and CDR2 YSYEKL come from the germline V gene. The CDR3 nucleotides are TGCGCCAGCAGCCAACCCTGGAAAGTTGCGGGAGCTTATACGCAGTATTTT. This codes for CASSQPWKVAGAYTQYF.

The V call is TRBV2, the J call TRBJ2-5; perhaps TRBD1 as D (6 bases). The CDR3 consists of 14 residues. The germline CDR1 and CDR2 sequences are SNHLY and FYNNEI. V was trimmed by 3 bases and J by 13 bases, leaving 21 bases between them. The CDR3 protein is CASSDMSGQLPGYF. In DNA form, the CDR3 reads TGTGCCAGCAGTGACATGAGCGGACAGCTCCCCGGGTACTTC.

The chain carries TRBV2 and TRBJ1-6, with D hard to call. The V gene lost 5 bases and the J gene lost 9 bases, with 8 bases spanning the gap. From germline, CDR1 is SNHLY and CDR2 FYNNEI. CDR3 length: 12 residues. The CDR3 DNA is TGTGCCAGCAGTCCGATTGTTTCACCCCTCCACTTT. This gives the protein CASSPIVSPLHF. Complete variable domain (other parts from reference TRBV2 and TRBJ1-6): EPEVTQTPSHQVTQMGQEVILRCVPISNHLYFYWYRQILGQKVEFLVSFYNNEISEKSEIFDDQFSVERPDGSNFTLKIRSTKLEDSAMYFCASSPIVSPLHFGNGTRLTVT.

The CDR3 reads CSVQGAGRYEQYF. The CDR3 nucleotides read TGCAGCGTACAGGGAGCAGGGCGGTACGAGCAGTACTTC. This chain uses TRBV29-1 with TRBJ2-7; TRBD1 might be the D (6 bases). Trimming took 6 bases from V and 4 from J, leaving 16 bases between them. The CDR3 spans 13 residues. CDR1 is SQVTM, CDR2 ANQGSEA, per germline.

Worth noting for this clone: The same CDR3 arises from other DNA sequences in this sample as well. The rearrangement joins TRBV7-9 to TRBJ2-3; TRBD1 matches 8 bases. The germline gives CDR1 SEHNR, CDR2 FQNEAQ (reference sequence). The CDR3 runs 14 residues. The J segment lost 6 bases and the V segment lost 1 base, leaving 3 bases of the junction unmatched. The CDR3 spells CASSLVQGADTQYF. CDR3 DNA: TGTGCCAGCAGCTTAGTGCAGGGGGCGGATACGCAGTATTTT.